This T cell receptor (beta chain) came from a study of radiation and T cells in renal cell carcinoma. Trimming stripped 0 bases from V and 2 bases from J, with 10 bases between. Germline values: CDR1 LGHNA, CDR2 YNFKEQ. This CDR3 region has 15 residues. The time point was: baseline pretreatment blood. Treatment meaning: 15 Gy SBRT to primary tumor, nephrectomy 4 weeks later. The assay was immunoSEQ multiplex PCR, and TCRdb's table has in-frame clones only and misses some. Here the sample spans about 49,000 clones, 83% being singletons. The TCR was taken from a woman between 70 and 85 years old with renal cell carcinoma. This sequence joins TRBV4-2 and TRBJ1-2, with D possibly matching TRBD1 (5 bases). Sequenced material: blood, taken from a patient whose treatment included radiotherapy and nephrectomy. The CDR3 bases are TGTGCCAGCAGCCAAGATCTAGGGGCCAACTATGGCTACACCTTC. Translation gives CASSQDLGANYGYTF.